Presented here are 26 T cell receptor beta chains from one specimen sequenced in a study of identical twins. MiXCR was run by TCRdb on the 5' RACE reads, yielding one entry per CDR3 protein. The sample shows 450,000 to 500,000 distinct CDR3 sequences, roughly an eighth of them seen only once. These records were also assigned to another study, of yellow fever vaccine responses in identical twins.

Sequencing was performed on CD4+ T cells sorted from blood. Source of these receptors: a woman aged 18 to 35 in good health.

The chain joins TRBV7-2 to TRBJ2-3; 9 nucleotides align to TRBD2. Germline V gene lookup returns CDR1 SGHTA and CDR2 FQGNSA. CDR3 length equals 14 residues. J was trimmed by 3 bases and V by 6 bases; bases with no gene match: 4. The CDR3 loop is CASRREGRTDTQYF. Written as DNA, the CDR3 is TGTGCCAGCAGGCGGGAGGGCCGAACAGATACGCAGTATTTT. Filled out from reference TRBV7-2 and TRBJ2-3, the complete variable domain reads GAGVSQSPSNKVTEKGKDVELRCDPISGHTALYWYRQSLGQGLEFLIYFQGNSAPDKSGLPSDRFSAERTGGSVSTLTIQRTQQEDSAVYLCASRREGRTDTQYFGPGTRLTVL.

This clonotype was detected many times. The V gene is TRBV28, the J gene TRBJ2-3, with TRBD2 matching over 7 bases. Trimming removed 5 bases from V and 0 bases from J; junction bases left unmatched: 14. The CDR3 has 18 residues. Per germline, CDR1 MDHEN and CDR2 SYDVKM. The CDR3 nucleotides read TGTGCCAGCAGTCTTTCTACGACTAGCCAACTTAGCACAGATACGCAGTATTTT. This gives the protein CASSLSTTSQLSTDTQYF.

This clonotype was detected ten times or more. The chain employs TRBV28 and TRBJ2-5; D is unresolved. Per the germline V gene, CDR1 is MDHEN and CDR2 is SYDVKM. Between the trimmed V and J ends, which lost 7 bases and 1 base, there was a span of 19 bases. There are 16 residues in the CDR3. The CDR3 DNA is TGTGCCAGCATCACATCCGGAAGTGAGAGCCAAGAGACCCAGTACTTC. Translated, it gives CASITSGSESQETQYF.

The gene calls are TRBV5-1 and TRBJ2-1; D remains ambiguous. Trimming cost V 0 bases and J 5 bases, with 9 bases left between them. Germline values: CDR1 SGHRS, CDR2 YFSETQ. The CDR3 contains 14 residues. The CDR3 sequence: CASSLGPANNEQFF. DNA for the CDR3: TGCGCCAGCAGCTTGGGGCCTGCCAACAATGAGCAGTTCTTC.

This clonotype came up a few times. This chain joins TRBV19 and TRBJ2-3, with a tentative D call TRBD2 (6 bases). The V and J ends lost 7 bases and 1 base respectively, with 15 bases between them. CDR3 length: 15 residues. CDR1 is LNHDA, CDR2 SQIVND, per germline (reference sequence). For the CDR3, the DNA is TGTGCCAGTACCCGAGCGGGTCTCGGCACAGATACGCAGTATTTT. Amino acid sequence: CASTRAGLGTDTQYF.

The chain joins TRBV3-1 to TRBJ1-2; D is unresolved. This CDR3 region has 14 residues. Per germline, CDR1 LGHDT and CDR2 YNNKEL (reference sequence). V was pared by 4 bases and J by 6 bases, with 15 bases between. CDR3 region: CASSPLGSQHGYTF. DNA of the CDR3: TGTGCCAGCAGCCCCCTCGGTTCCCAGCATGGCTACACCTTC.

This clonotype came up many times. The V and J genes are TRBV29-1 and TRBJ1-1; tentatively, D is TRBD1 (6 bases). V was shortened by 4 bases and J by 0 bases, with 9 bases between the two germline ends. Germline V gene data show CDR1 as SQVTM and CDR2 as ANQGSEA. This CDR3 comprises 13 residues. The CDR3 nucleotides are TGCAGCGTTGCTGGGACACTGAACACTGAAGCTTTCTTT. This sequence encodes CSVAGTLNTEAFF.

The chain joins TRBV2 to TRBJ2-1; 7 bases map to TRBD1. V gave up 6 bases and J gave up 0 bases; unmatched junction bases: 5. Germline CDR1 is SNHLY and CDR2 is FYNNEI. The CDR3 contains 15 residues. CDR3 sequence (DNA): TGTGCCAGCAGACACGGGGACAGCTCCTACAATGAGCAGTTCTTC. It translates to CASRHGDSSYNEQFF.

This clonotype was observed a few times. The gene calls are TRBV20-1 and TRBJ2-1; 7 bases line up with TRBD1. The CDR3 extends over 13 amino acids. Germline V lookup: CDR1 DFQATT, CDR2 SNEGSKA (reference sequence). V was clipped by 6 bases and J by 7 bases; unmatched bases: 9. This CDR3 is CSAETGYRNEQFF. For the CDR3, the DNA is TGCAGTGCCGAGACAGGGTATAGGAATGAGCAGTTCTTC.

This clonotype was seen a few times. This is likely a read error, given that the CDR3 carries no conserved phenylalanine or tryptophan at its end. The J gene is TRBJ2-3, the V gene TRBV29-1; D gene uncertain. The V gene's germline CDR1 is SQVTM and CDR2 ANQGSEA. V lost 3 bases and J lost 0, with 4 bases in between. CDR3 length equals 12 residues. The CDR3 loop reads CSVEYSTDTQYL. The CDR3 DNA follows: TGCAGCGTTGAGTATAGCACAGATACGCAGTATCTT.

This CDR3 is CSAPGGGYEQYF. For the CDR3, the DNA is TGCAGTGCTCCCGGGGGCGGCTACGAGCAGTACTTC. The rearrangement uses TRBV20-1 and TRBJ2-7; possibly TRBD1 or TRBD2 for D (6 bases each). V gave up 5 bases and J gave up 3 bases, with 11 bases separating them. The CDR3 is 12 amino acids. The V gene's germline CDR1 is DFQATT and CDR2 SNEGSKA (reference sequence).

This chain connects TRBV5-1 to TRBJ1-2; weak D call: TRBD1 (5 bases). Trimming took off 6 bases at V and 3 bases at J, with 18 bases between the two ends. From germline, CDR1 is SGHRS and CDR2 YFSETQ. The CDR3 runs 15 residues. CDR3: CASTGSFLGDYGYTF. The CDR3 DNA is TGCGCCAGCACGGGAAGCTTCTTAGGGGACTATGGCTACACCTTC.

This rearrangement joins TRBV6-5 to TRBJ2-5; weak D call: TRBD2 (5 bases). This CDR3 is 14 amino acids long. Germline CDR1 MNHEY, CDR2 SVGAGI. Trimming removed 0 bases from V and 5 bases from J, with 10 bases in between. CDR3 sequence (DNA): TGTGCCAGCAGTTACTCGAGAGGGTGGGAGACCCAGTACTTC. Translated: CASSYSRGWETQYF.

The gene calls are TRBV18 and TRBJ2-6; D ambiguous. The CDR3 totals 15 residues. The V end lost 2 bases, the J end lost 6 bases, and 11 bases lay between the germline ends. Germline V lookup: CDR1 KGHSH, CDR2 LQKENI. The CDR3 DNA reads TGTGCCAGCTCACCATTGCAAAGCGAGGCCAACGTCCTGACTTTC. The encoded protein is CASSPLQSEANVLTF.

This clonotype was observed at least ten times. The chain combines TRBV5-1 with TRBJ2-1; 9 positions agree with TRBD2. The J segment lost 0 bases and the V segment lost 4 bases, leaving 5 bases of the junction unmatched. CDR1 SGHRS and CDR2 YFSETQ come from the germline V gene. The CDR3 loop spans 16 amino acids. DNA of the CDR3: TGCGCCAGCAGCGTAGCTAGCGGGGCCTCCTACAATGAGCAGTTCTTC. Translation gives CASSVASGASYNEQFF.

Of note for this clonotype: This may arise from a read error, as a much more abundant clone is one base away. This chain links TRBV6-1 with TRBJ2-1; TRBD1 aligns across 8 bases. Germline V CDR1 and CDR2: MNHNS, SASEGT. The V segment lost 6 bases and the J segment 0 bases; nucleotides outside the gene matches: 4. This CDR3 is 15 amino acids long. This CDR3 reads CASRTTGGSYNEQFF. In DNA form, the CDR3 reads TGTGCCAGCAGGACCACAGGGGGCTCCTACAATGAGCAGTTCTTC.

The V gene is TRBV11-2, the J gene TRBJ2-2; D ambiguous. The V end was cut by 0 bases, the J end by 9 bases, with 11 bases between. From germline, CDR1 is SGHAT and CDR2 FQNNGV. The CDR3 sequence is 14 residues long. CDR3 region: CASSLDSSFRELFF. The CDR3 bases are TGTGCCAGCAGCTTAGACTCAAGTTTCCGGGAGCTGTTTTTT.

This chain joins TRBV11-2 and TRBJ2-2, with 9 bases matching TRBD2. Unmatched junction bases numbered 12, after V lost 3 bases and J lost 1 base. Germline CDR1 is SGHAT and CDR2 is FQNNGV. The length of the CDR3 is 19 residues. CDR3 sequence (DNA): TGTGCCAGCAGCTTGGGCCCCTGGGCGGGGGGGGTGAACACCGGGGAGCTGTTTTTT. Protein: CASSLGPWAGGVNTGELFF. Full variable domain (remainder filled in from reference TRBV11-2 and TRBJ2-2): EAGVAQSPRYKIIEKRQSVAFWCNPISGHATLYWYQQILGQGPKLLIQFQNNGVVDDSQLPKDRFSAERLKGVDSTLKIQPAKLEDSAVYLCASSLGPWAGGVNTGELFFGEGSRLTVL.

The chain employs TRBV5-6 and TRBJ2-5; the D gene is possibly TRBD1 (6 bases). The V gene lost 3 bases and the J gene lost 5 bases, with 17 bases spanning the gap. The CDR3 totals 15 residues. CDR1 and CDR2 from the germline V gene are SGHDT and YYEEEE. The CDR3 reads CASSSTRGSKETQYF. The CDR3, as DNA: TGTGCCAGCAGCTCCACCAGGGGTTCGAAGGAGACCCAGTACTTC. The variable domain in full, with the rest retrieved from reference TRBV5-6 and TRBJ2-5, is DAGVTQSPTHLIKTRGQQVTLRCSPKSGHDTVSWYQQALGQGPQFIFQYYEEEERQRGNFPDRFSGHQFPNYSSELNVNALLLGDSALYLCASSSTRGSKETQYFGPGTRLLVL.

V usage is TRBV20-1 and J usage is TRBJ2-7; 14 bases align to TRBD2. This CDR3 has 15 amino acids. Looked up from germline, CDR1 is DFQATT and CDR2 is SNEGSKA (reference sequence). The junction had 0 bases not matched to a gene; V was cut back by 0 bases and J by 2 bases. CDR3 loop: CSARETSGGAYEQYF. In DNA form, the CDR3 reads TGCAGTGCTAGAGAGACTAGCGGGGGGGCCTACGAGCAGTACTTC.

This clonotype was seen more than once but under ten times. The rearrangement joins TRBV2 to TRBJ2-7; D perhaps matches TRBD2 (6 bases). In germline, CDR1 is SNHLY, CDR2 FYNNEI. This CDR3 is 16 amino acids long. V lost 9 bases, J lost 4 bases, and 25 bases lay in between. The CDR3 loop is CASISPSSARGYEQYF. The CDR3 nucleotides read TGTGCCAGTATTAGCCCGTCTAGCGCGAGGGGATACGAGCAGTACTTC.

The rearrangement joins TRBV5-1 to TRBJ1-2; perhaps TRBD1 as D (6 bases). V lost 6 bases and J lost 8, with 20 bases in between. The CDR3 extends over 14 amino acids. The germline V gene has CDR1 SGHRS and CDR2 YFSETQ. This chain's CDR3 is CASTRGDIYEGYTF. The CDR3 DNA reads TGCGCCAGCACTCGGGGGGACATCTATGAGGGCTACACCTTC.

The chain joins TRBV11-3 to TRBJ2-1; D possibly corresponds to TRBD2 (5 bases). This CDR3 is built from 14 residues. V dropped 5 bases and J dropped 6 bases, with 14 bases sitting between them. Germline V lookup: CDR1 SGHNT, CDR2 YENEEA. CDR3 amino acids: CASSPDRGFNEQFF. CDR3 DNA: TGTGCCAGCAGCCCAGATCGAGGGTTCAATGAGCAGTTCTTC.

Remarks on this clonotype: A much larger clone lies a single base off, so this may be a read error. Since no conserved phenylalanine or tryptophan closes the CDR3, a read error is the likely cause. The V call is TRBV10-3, the J call TRBJ2-1, with 7 bases lining up with TRBD1. The germline V gene encodes CDR1 ENHRY and CDR2 SYGVKD. The CDR3 runs 12 residues. Trimming at V came to 6 bases and at J to 8 bases, leaving 4 bases not matched to a gene. This chain's CDR3 is CAIRDRADEQFY. As DNA, the CDR3 is TGTGCCATCAGAGACAGGGCGGATGAGCAGTTCTAC.

This chain uses TRBV6-5 with TRBJ1-4; D not resolved. This CDR3 is built from 14 residues. CDR1 MNHEY and CDR2 SVGAGI come from the germline V gene. The ends were cut back, 4 bases at V and 0 bases at J, with 6 bases in the middle. CDR3: CASSFSATNEKLFF. The CDR3 nucleotides are TGTGCCAGCAGTTTCAGTGCAACTAATGAAAAACTGTTTTTT.

The V call is TRBV6-2 or TRBV6-3, the J call TRBJ2-1, with 8 positions matching TRBD2. The length of the CDR3 is 13 residues. With 1 base clipped from V and 10 bases from J, the junction kept 3 bases outside the gene matches. Germline V gives CDR1 MNHEY, CDR2 SVGEGT. The DNA for the CDR3 is TGTGCCAGCAGTTACTACGGGGGGGGCGAGCAGTTCTTC. Translation: CASSYYGGGEQFF.